Listed below are T cell receptor beta chains from one sample, sequenced in a study of PD-1 blockade in classical Hodgkin lymphoma. TCRdb's table, derived via immunoSEQ multiplex PCR, lists solely in-frame clones and lacks some. The table includes some 8,900 clones, 70% to 85% detected once. The source was peripheral blood mononuclear cells (PBMCs), collected before the fourth cycle of nivolumab. The source is a human donor with classical Hodgkin lymphoma. CDR3s include the opening cysteine and the closing phenylalanine or tryptophan. Each record gives: CDR3 DNA, CDR3 protein, D gene, J gene, V gene, clone size. A D gene is named only where the DNA matches it firmly. The size entry is marked missing in some rows and otherwise reads once, few, many or a size class.

CDR3nt: TGTGCCAGCAGCCCCGGACTTAACGTGGGCAATCAGCCCCAGCATTTT
CDR3aa: CASSPGLNVGNQPQHF
d_gene: NA
j_gene: TRBJ1-5
v_gene: TRBV7-2
abundance: NA

CDR3nt: TGTGCCAGCAGCCCCGGCGCGGAAACCTACAATGAGCAGTTCTTC
CDR3aa: CASSPGAETYNEQFF
d_gene: NA
j_gene: TRBJ2-1
v_gene: TRBV11-3
abundance: NA

CDR3nt: TGTGCCAGCAGCCAAACTTGGGGCCGCACAGATACGCAGTATTTT
CDR3aa: CASSQTWGRTDTQYF
d_gene: NA
j_gene: TRBJ2-3
v_gene: TRBV7-4
abundance: NA

CDR3nt: TGCAGCGTTGAACTCCAGAGCGGACTAGCGGGAGGCTACGAGCAGTACTTC
CDR3aa: CSVELQSGLAGGYEQYF
d_gene: TRBD2
j_gene: TRBJ2-7
v_gene: TRBV29-1
abundance: NA

CDR3nt: TGTGCCAGTAGCGTCGGGGGGGGCTACACCTTC
CDR3aa: CASSVGGGYTF
d_gene: NA
j_gene: TRBJ1-2
v_gene: TRBV19
abundance: NA

CDR3nt: TGCGCCAGCACCCCCAGGGGCGTCACCGGGGAGCTGTTTTTT
CDR3aa: CASTPRGVTGELFF
d_gene: NA
j_gene: TRBJ2-2
v_gene: TRBV4-1
abundance: NA

CDR3nt: TGTGCCAGCAGTTTGGTGGCCTCCTACGAGCAGTACTTC
CDR3aa: CASSLVASYEQYF
d_gene: NA
j_gene: TRBJ2-7
v_gene: TRBV28
abundance: NA

CDR3nt: TGTGCCAGTAGTTACGGACACACAGATACGCAGTATTTT
CDR3aa: CASSYGHTDTQYF
d_gene: NA
j_gene: TRBJ2-3
v_gene: TRBV19
abundance: few

CDR3nt: TGTGCCAGCAGTGACCTACTTCTTGGCGGGGCCACCTACGAGCAGTACTTC
CDR3aa: CASSDLLLGGATYEQYF
d_gene: NA
j_gene: TRBJ2-7
v_gene: TRBV6-4
abundance: NA

CDR3nt: TGTGCCAGCAAGGTAGCGGGAGGTTCGAGTGAGCAGTTCTTC
CDR3aa: CASKVAGGSSEQFF
d_gene: TRBD2
j_gene: TRBJ2-1
v_gene: TRBV7-6
abundance: NA

CDR3nt: TGCGCCAGCAGCTCGCTCCAAAGGGTAGGGCACCTCAACTACGAGCAGTACTTC
CDR3aa: CASSSLQRVGHLNYEQYF
d_gene: NA
j_gene: TRBJ2-7
v_gene: TRBV5-1
abundance: NA

CDR3nt: TGCAGCGTTGCTGTCGGCTATGGCTACACCTTC
CDR3aa: CSVAVGYGYTF
d_gene: NA
j_gene: TRBJ1-2
v_gene: TRBV29-1
abundance: medium-sized

CDR3nt: TGCGCCAGCAGCTTGGGGGGACGGGTCTACGAGCAGTACTTC
CDR3aa: CASSLGGRVYEQYF
d_gene: NA
j_gene: TRBJ2-7
v_gene: TRBV5-1
abundance: NA

CDR3nt: TGCGCCAGCAGCCTCGTAATGACAGGGGCCGGGGAGCTGTTTTTT
CDR3aa: CASSLVMTGAGELFF
d_gene: TRBD1
j_gene: TRBJ2-2
v_gene: TRBV5-1
abundance: NA

CDR3nt: TGTGCCAGCAGCCAAGATATGGGCTCCCGGTATGGCTACACCTTC
CDR3aa: CASSQDMGSRYGYTF
d_gene: NA
j_gene: TRBJ1-2
v_gene: TRBV14
abundance: NA

CDR3nt: TGTGCCAGTAGTCCAGGGGGCGCGGGCACCGGGGAGCTGTTTTTT
CDR3aa: CASSPGGAGTGELFF
d_gene: TRBD1
j_gene: TRBJ2-2
v_gene: TRBV19
abundance: NA